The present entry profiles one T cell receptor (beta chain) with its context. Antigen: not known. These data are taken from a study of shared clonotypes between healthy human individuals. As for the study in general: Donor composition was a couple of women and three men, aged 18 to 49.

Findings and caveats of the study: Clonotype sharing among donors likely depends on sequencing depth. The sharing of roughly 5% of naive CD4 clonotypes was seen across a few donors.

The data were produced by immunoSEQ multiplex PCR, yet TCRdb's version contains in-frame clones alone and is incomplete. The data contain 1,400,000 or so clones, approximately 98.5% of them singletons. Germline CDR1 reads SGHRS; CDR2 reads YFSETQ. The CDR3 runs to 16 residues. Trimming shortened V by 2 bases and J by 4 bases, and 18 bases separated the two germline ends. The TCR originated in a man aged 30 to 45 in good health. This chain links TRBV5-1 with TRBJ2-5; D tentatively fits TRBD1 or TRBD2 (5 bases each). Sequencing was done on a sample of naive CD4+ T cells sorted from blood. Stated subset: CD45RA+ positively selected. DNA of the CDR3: TGCGCCAGCAGCTTCAGACCCGGGTCTGGGGGAGAGACCCAGTACTTC. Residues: CASSFRPGSGGETQYF.